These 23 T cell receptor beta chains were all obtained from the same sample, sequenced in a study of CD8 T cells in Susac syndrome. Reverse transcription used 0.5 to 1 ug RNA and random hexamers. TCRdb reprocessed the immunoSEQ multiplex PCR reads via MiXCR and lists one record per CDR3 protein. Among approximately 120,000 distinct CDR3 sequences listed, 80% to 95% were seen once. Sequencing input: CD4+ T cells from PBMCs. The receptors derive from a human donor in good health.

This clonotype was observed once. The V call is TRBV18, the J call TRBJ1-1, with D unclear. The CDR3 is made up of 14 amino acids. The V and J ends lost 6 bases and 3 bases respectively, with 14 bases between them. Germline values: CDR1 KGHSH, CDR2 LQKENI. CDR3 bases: TGTGCCAGCTCCAGTACGAGGCGGGACACTGAAGCTTTCTTT. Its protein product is CASSSTRRDTEAFF.

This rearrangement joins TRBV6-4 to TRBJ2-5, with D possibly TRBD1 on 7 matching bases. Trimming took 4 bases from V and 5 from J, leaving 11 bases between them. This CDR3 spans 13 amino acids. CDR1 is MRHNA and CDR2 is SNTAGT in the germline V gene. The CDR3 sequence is CASSVTGRETQYF. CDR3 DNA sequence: TGTGCCAGCAGTGTGACAGGGAGGGAGACCCAGTACTTC.

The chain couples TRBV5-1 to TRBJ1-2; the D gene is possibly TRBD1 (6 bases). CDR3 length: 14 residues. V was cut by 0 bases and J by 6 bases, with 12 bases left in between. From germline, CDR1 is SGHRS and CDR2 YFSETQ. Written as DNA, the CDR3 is TGCGCCAGCAGCTTGGGGCAGGGGACTGATGGCTACACCTTC. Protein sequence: CASSLGQGTDGYTF.

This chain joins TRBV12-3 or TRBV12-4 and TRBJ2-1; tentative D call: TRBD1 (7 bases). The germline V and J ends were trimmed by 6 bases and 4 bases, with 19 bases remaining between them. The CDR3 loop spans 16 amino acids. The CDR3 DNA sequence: TGTGCCAGCAGCAACGGACAGGCGGGATGGTACAATGAGCAGTTCTTC. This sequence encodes CASSNGQAGWYNEQFF.

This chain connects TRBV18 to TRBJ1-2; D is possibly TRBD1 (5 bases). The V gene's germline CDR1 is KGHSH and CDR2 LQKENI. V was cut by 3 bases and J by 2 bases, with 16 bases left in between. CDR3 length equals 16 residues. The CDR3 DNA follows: TGTGCCAGCTCACCGGGGACGGCCAGCTTAAACTATGGCTACACCTTC. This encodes CASSPGTASLNYGYTF.

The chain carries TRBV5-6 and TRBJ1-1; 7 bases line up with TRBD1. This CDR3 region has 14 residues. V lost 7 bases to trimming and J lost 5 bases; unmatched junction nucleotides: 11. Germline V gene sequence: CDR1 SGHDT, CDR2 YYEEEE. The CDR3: CASQGTGAGTEAFF. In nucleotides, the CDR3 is TGTGCCAGCCAAGGAACAGGGGCGGGGACTGAAGCTTTCTTT.

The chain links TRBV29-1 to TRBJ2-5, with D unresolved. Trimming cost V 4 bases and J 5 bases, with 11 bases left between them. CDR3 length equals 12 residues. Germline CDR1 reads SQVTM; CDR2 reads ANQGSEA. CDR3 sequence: CSVGGPRETQYF. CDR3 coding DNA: TGCAGCGTTGGAGGCCCCAGGGAGACCCAGTACTTC.

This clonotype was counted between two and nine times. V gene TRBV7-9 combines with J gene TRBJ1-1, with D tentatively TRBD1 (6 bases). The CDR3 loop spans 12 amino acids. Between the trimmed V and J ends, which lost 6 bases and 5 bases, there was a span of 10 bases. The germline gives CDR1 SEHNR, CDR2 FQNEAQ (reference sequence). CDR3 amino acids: CASSYGQTEAFF. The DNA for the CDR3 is TGTGCCAGCAGTTACGGACAGACTGAAGCTTTCTTT.

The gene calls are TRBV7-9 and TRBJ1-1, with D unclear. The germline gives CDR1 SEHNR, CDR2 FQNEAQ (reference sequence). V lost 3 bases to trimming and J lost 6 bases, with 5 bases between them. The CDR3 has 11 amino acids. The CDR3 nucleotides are TGTGCCAGCAGCTTTGCCCCTGAAGCTTTCTTT. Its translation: CASSFAPEAFF.

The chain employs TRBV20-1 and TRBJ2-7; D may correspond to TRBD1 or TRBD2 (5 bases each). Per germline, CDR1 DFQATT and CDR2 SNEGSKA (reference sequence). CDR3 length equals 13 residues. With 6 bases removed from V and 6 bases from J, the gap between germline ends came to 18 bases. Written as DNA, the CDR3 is TGCAGTGCCGTTCGGGACCCTGGGATCGAGCAGTACTTC. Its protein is CSAVRDPGIEQYF.

The DNA for the CDR3 is TGCGCCAGCAGCCGCCCCCGATTAAGGTCCTACGAGCAGTACTTC. It codes for CASSRPRLRSYEQYF. The V call is TRBV4-3, the J call TRBJ2-7, with D uncertain. The germline V gene encodes CDR1 LGHNA and CDR2 YSLEER. This CDR3 region has 15 residues. With 4 bases removed from V and 1 base from J, the gap between germline ends came to 14 bases.

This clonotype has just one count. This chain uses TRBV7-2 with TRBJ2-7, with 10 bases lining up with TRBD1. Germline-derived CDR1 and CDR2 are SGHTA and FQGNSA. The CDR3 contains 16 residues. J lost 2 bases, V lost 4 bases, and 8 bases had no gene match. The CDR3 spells CASSSDTGTGAYEQYF. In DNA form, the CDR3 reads TGTGCCAGCAGCTCCGATACCGGGACAGGGGCCTACGAGCAGTACTTC.

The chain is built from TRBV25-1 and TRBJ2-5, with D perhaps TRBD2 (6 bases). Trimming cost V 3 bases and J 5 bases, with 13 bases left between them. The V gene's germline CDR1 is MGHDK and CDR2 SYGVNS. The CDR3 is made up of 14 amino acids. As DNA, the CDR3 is TGTGCCAGCAGTGAGGTGTCAGGGAGGGAGACCCAGTACTTC. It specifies CASSEVSGRETQYF.

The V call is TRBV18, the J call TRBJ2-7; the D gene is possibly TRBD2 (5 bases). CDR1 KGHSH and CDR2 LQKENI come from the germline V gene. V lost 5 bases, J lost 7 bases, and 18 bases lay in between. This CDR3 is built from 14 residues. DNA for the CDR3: TGTGCCAGCTCATACTCCGGGGTTAGTGATGAGCAGTACTTC. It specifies CASSYSGVSDEQYF.

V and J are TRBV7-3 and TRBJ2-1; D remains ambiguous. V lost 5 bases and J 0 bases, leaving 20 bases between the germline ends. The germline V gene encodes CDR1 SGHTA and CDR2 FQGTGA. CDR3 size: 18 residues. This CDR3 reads CASSAKIGQLSSYNEQFF. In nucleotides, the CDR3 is TGTGCCAGCAGCGCTAAAATAGGTCAATTGAGCTCCTACAATGAGCAGTTCTTC.

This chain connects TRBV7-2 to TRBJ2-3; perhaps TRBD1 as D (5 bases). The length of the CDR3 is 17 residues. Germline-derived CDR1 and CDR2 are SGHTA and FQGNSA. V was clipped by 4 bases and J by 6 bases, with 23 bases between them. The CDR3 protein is CASSSLVGPTSGDTQYF. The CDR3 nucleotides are TGTGCCAGCAGCTCGTTAGTCGGCCCCACTTCAGGGGATACGCAGTATTTT.

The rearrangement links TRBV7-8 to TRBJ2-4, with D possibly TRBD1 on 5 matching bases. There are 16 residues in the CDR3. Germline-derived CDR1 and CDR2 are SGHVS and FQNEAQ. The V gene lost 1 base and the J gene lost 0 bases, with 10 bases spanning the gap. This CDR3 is CASSLGTGLAKNIQYF. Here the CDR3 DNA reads TGTGCCAGCAGCTTAGGTACAGGCTTAGCCAAAAACATTCAGTACTTC.

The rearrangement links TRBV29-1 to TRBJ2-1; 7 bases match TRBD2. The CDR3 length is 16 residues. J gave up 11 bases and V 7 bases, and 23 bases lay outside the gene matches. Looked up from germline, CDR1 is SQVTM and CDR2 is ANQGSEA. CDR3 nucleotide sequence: TGCAGCGCTGGGTCAAGGGCTAGCGGAGCGAGCCCCCAGCAGTTCTTC. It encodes CSAGSRASGASPQQFF.

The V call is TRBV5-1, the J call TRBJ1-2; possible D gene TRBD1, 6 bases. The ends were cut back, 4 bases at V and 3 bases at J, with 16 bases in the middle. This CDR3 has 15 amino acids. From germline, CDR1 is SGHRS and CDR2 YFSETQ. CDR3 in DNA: TGCGCCAGCAGCGACGGACAGAGAGAATACTATGGCTACACCTTC. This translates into CASSDGQREYYGYTF.

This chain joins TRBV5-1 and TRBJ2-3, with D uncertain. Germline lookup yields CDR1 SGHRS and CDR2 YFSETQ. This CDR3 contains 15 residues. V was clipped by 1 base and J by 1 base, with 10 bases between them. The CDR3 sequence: CASSLTLLGTDTQYF. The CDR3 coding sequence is TGCGCCAGCAGCTTGACGTTGTTAGGCACAGATACGCAGTATTTT.

The CDR3 sequence is CASSLTWAEDTQYF. The CDR3, as DNA: TGTGCCAGCAGCTTAACGTGGGCTGAAGATACGCAGTATTTT. The V gene is TRBV7-2, the J gene TRBJ2-3; no clear D gene. V lost 2 bases, J lost 5 bases, and 11 bases lay in between. The CDR3 is 14 residues long. Germline CDR1 reads SGHTA; CDR2 reads FQGNSA.

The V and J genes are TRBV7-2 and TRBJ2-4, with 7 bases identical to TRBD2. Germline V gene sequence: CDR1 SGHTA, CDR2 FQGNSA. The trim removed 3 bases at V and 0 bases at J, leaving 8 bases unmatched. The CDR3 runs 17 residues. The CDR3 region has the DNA TGTGCCAGCAGCTTCGCGGGAGCCTCGCTAGCCAAAAACATTCAGTACTTC. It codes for CASSFAGASLAKNIQYF.

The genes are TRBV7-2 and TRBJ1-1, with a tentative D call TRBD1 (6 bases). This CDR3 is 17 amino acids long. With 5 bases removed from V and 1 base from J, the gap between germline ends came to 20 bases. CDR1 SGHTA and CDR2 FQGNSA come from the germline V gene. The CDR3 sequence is CASSRAGTHFANTEAFF. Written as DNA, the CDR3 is TGTGCCAGCAGCAGAGCCGGGACACACTTTGCGAACACTGAAGCTTTCTTT.